This is a list of T cell receptor beta chains from one sample in a study of T cell responses to AZD1222 COVID-19 vaccine. TCRdb's copy holds only in-frame clones and misses some; the assay was immunoSEQ multiplex PCR. Of tens of thousands of clones in the sample, 75% to 90% were seen once. The sequenced sample was peripheral blood, obtained on day 0 of AZD1222 vaccination. Receptor source: an adult in good health. The CDR3 runs from the conserved cysteine through the conserved F or W. The D gene is left open where the match is weak.

d_gene | j_gene | v_gene | CDR3nt | CDR3aa
TRBD2 | TRBJ2-3 | TRBV6-4 | TGTGCCAGCAGAGAGACTAGCGGGAGTGCAGATACGCAGTATTTT | CASRETSGSADTQYF
. | TRBJ1-6 | TRBV7-6 | TGTGCCAGCAGCTTATTCGTTCAGGAGAGCTCCTATAATTCACCCCTCCACTTT | CASSLFVQESSYNSPLHF
. | TRBJ1-2 | TRBV5-1 | TGCGCCAGCAGCTTGCGAGGGGCAAACTATGGCTACACCTTC | CASSLRGANYGYTF
. | TRBJ1-3 | TRBV27 | TGTGCCAGTCAAACAAGCTCTGGAAACACCATATATTTT | CASQTSSGNTIYF
. | TRBJ2-7 | TRBV5-1 | TGCGCCAGCAGCCCGGACCCCAAGTCCTACGAGCAGTACTTC | CASSPDPKSYEQYF
. | TRBJ2-1 | TRBV5-1 | TGCGCCAGCAGCTCCACAGGGCATGGGGAGCAGTTCTTC | CASSSTGHGEQFF
TRBD1 | TRBJ2-1 | TRBV9 | TGTGCCAGCAGCGTGTGGGACAGGGACAATGAGCAGTTCTTC | CASSVWDRDNEQFF
. | TRBJ2-3 | TRBV4-3 | TGCGCCAGCAGCCAGGGGGGAGCGGGTGAAAATACGCAGTATTTT | CASSQGGAGENTQYF
TRBD1 | TRBJ1-1 | TRBV18 | TGTGCCAGCTCACTAAACGGACAGGGGGGAAGCATGGACACTGAAGCTTTCTTT | CASSLNGQGGSMDTEAFF
TRBD1 | TRBJ2-1 | TRBV19 | TGTGCCAGTAGTATGCAGGGGGTTGGTGAGCAGTTCTTC | CASSMQGVGEQFF